These T cell receptor beta chains were read from a single sample in a study of PD-1 blockade in mismatch repair-deficient tumors. The method was immunoSEQ multiplex PCR; TCRdb's version includes in-frame clones alone and lacks a portion of them. Seen here are tens of thousands of clones, approximately 84% observed once, and the top ten hold roughly 17%. This specimen consisted of peripheral blood, obtained 2 weeks after starting pembrolizumab. The receptor set was obtained from an adult with mismatch repair-deficient cancer. The CDR3 runs from the conserved cysteine through the conserved F or W. The D gene is left open where the match is weak. Where a row states a size, it is once, few, many or the class of an expanded clone; other rows omit it.

V gene	D gene	J gene	clone size	CDR3 protein	CDR3 DNA
TRBV7-2	TRBD2	TRBJ2-1	NA	CASSLAPAGTSGKGEQFF	TGTGCCAGCAGCTTAGCCCCGGCGGGGACTAGCGGGAAAGGTGAGCAGTTCTTC
TRBV9	NA	TRBJ2-2	NA	CASSDGPYTGELFF	TGTGCCAGCAGCGACGGGCCTTACACCGGGGAGCTGTTTTTT
TRBV27	NA	TRBJ1-1	NA	CASSPSGGDMNTEAFF	TGTGCCAGCAGTCCTTCCGGCGGAGACATGAACACTGAAGCTTTCTTT
TRBV7-2	NA	TRBJ1-5	NA	CASSQGSSNQPQHF	TGTGCCAGCAGTCAGGGAAGTAGCAATCAGCCCCAGCATTTT
TRBV19	TRBD2	TRBJ2-1	once	CASRPTSGRGWEQFF	TGTGCCAGTAGGCCAACTAGCGGGAGGGGCTGGGAGCAGTTCTTC
TRBV13	NA	TRBJ2-6	NA	CASSLGSPLANVLTF	TGTGCCAGCAGCTTGGGGTCCCCGTTGGCCAACGTCCTGACTTTC
TRBV5-1	NA	TRBJ2-1	once	CASRNGYRTDRYNEQFF	TGCGCCAGCAGGAATGGTTATAGGACCGACAGATACAATGAGCAGTTCTTC
TRBV21-1	NA	TRBJ2-7	NA	CASSIKSASEAEQYF	TGTGCCAGCAGCATAAAATCGGCTAGCGAGGCCGAGCAGTACTTC
TRBV27	NA	TRBJ2-1	NA	CASSFQPGASYNEQFF	TGTGCCAGCAGTTTCCAGCCCGGGGCCTCCTACAATGAGCAGTTCTTC
TRBV7-9	NA	TRBJ2-2	NA	CASSFSREAGELFF	TGTGCCAGCAGCTTTTCAAGGGAGGCCGGGGAGCTGTTTTTT
TRBV5-4	NA	TRBJ2-1	NA	CASSVRRGPFYNEQFF	TGTGCCAGCAGCGTCCGGCGGGGGCCCTTCTACAATGAGCAGTTCTTC
TRBV30	TRBD2	TRBJ2-7	NA	CAWSPIAGVTYEQYF	TGTGCCTGGAGTCCGATAGCGGGGGTGACCTACGAGCAGTACTTC
TRBV10-3	NA	TRBJ2-7	NA	CAISEWQERYEQYF	TGTGCCATCAGTGAGTGGCAGGAGAGGTACGAGCAGTACTTC
TRBV30	NA	TRBJ2-3	NA	CAWTPLGGGADTQYF	TGTGCCTGGACCCCTCTGGGGGGTGGTGCAGATACGCAGTATTTT
TRBV6-1	NA	TRBJ2-1	NA	CASRRAGNEQFF	TGTGCCAGCAGACGAGCTGGCAATGAGCAGTTCTTC
TRBV29-1	NA	TRBJ2-7	NA	CSVEDGGQTYEQYF	TGCAGCGTTGAAGATGGAGGCCAGACCTACGAGCAGTACTTC
TRBV5-5	NA	TRBJ2-1	NA	CASSLPGINEQFF	TGTGCCAGCAGCTTGCCCGGGATTAATGAGCAGTTCTTC
TRBV28	TRBD1	TRBJ2-3	once	CASSLGDRHDTQYF	TGTGCCAGCAGTTTGGGGGACAGACACGATACGCAGTATTTT
TRBV28	NA	TRBJ2-7	NA	CASSLYRGGDEQYF	TGTGCCAGCAGTTTATACAGGGGAGGGGACGAGCAGTACTTC
TRBV4-2	NA	TRBJ1-2	NA	CASSQVGEGWSYGYTF	TGTGCCAGCAGCCAAGTCGGGGAGGGTTGGAGCTATGGCTACACCTTC
TRBV25-1	NA	TRBJ2-7	NA	CASSHQGPYEQYF	TGTGCCAGCAGTCACCAGGGCCCCTACGAGCAGTACTTC
TRBV10-1	NA	TRBJ2-7	few	CASSDTYEQYF	TGCGCCAGCAGTGACACCTACGAGCAGTACTTC
TRBV12-5	TRBD1	TRBJ2-7	NA	CASGLVTFGDRSYEQYF	TGTGCTAGTGGTTTGGTTACGTTCGGGGACAGGTCCTACGAGCAGTACTTC
TRBV29-1	NA	TRBJ2-5	few	CSVLRQETQYF	TGCAGCGTCCTTAGACAGGAGACCCAGTACTTC
TRBV4-1	NA	TRBJ2-1	NA	CASSQESPTGQFF	TGCGCCAGCAGTCAAGAGTCCCCAACGGGGCAGTTCTTC
TRBV6-5	TRBD2	TRBJ2-2	NA	CASSYSLAGAGELFF	TGTGCCAGCAGTTATTCACTAGCGGGAGCCGGGGAGCTGTTTTTT
TRBV11-2	TRBD1	TRBJ2-5	NA	CASSLTGTAWETQYF	TGTGCCAGCAGCTTAACTGGGACAGCCTGGGAGACCCAGTACTTC
TRBV5-4	NA	TRBJ2-3	NA	CASSLVYSTDTQYF	TGTGCCAGCAGCTTGGTTTACAGCACAGATACGCAGTATTTT
TRBV28	NA	TRBJ2-3	NA	CASSFGGTDTQYF	TGTGCCAGCAGTTTCGGGGGCACAGATACGCAGTATTTT
TRBV4-1	NA	TRBJ1-4	NA	CASSQGIGGNEKLFF	TGCGCCAGCAGCCAAGGTATCGGCGGGAATGAAAAACTGTTTTTT
TRBV6-6	TRBD1	TRBJ1-1	hyperexpanded	CASSYSPDRGAFF	TGTGCCAGCAGTTACTCCCCGGACAGGGGAGCTTTCTTT
TRBV19	NA	TRBJ2-1	NA	CASSSGAGLYNEQFF	TGTGCCAGTAGTTCGGGGGCGGGCCTTTACAATGAGCAGTTCTTC
TRBV7-7	TRBD1	TRBJ2-3	NA	CASSLGPGTGSTDTQYF	TGTGCTAGCAGCTTAGGTCCGGGGACAGGGAGCACAGATACGCAGTATTTT
TRBV25-1	NA	TRBJ2-2	NA	CASTHGNTGELFF	TGTGCCAGCACTCACGGGAACACCGGGGAGCTGTTTTTT
TRBV12-2	NA	TRBJ2-1	NA	CASRLVGHSKFEQFF	TGTGCAAGTCGCTTAGTGGGTCACAGTAAGTTTGAGCAGTTCTTC
TRBV5-1	NA	TRBJ2-3	NA	CASSPGRSTDTQYF	TGCGCCAGCAGCCCCGGACGGAGCACAGATACGCAGTATTTT
TRBV4-3	NA	TRBJ1-3	NA	CASSQDQTGSGNTIYF	TGCGCCAGCAGCCAGGACCAAACAGGCTCTGGAAACACCATATATTTT
TRBV25-1	NA	TRBJ1-2	NA	CASSEGDPYGYTF	TGTGCCAGCAGTGAGGGGGACCCCTATGGCTACACCTTC
TRBV4-3	NA	TRBJ1-3	NA	CASSQEFRGDSGNTIYF	TGCGCCAGCAGCCAAGAGTTTAGGGGTGACTCTGGAAACACCATATATTTT
TRBV10-3	NA	TRBJ1-5	NA	CAISENRRSDSNQPQHF	TGTGCCATCAGTGAGAATCGCCGCAGTGATAGCAATCAGCCCCAGCATTTT
TRBV7-9	TRBD2	TRBJ2-5	NA	CASSLAGETQYF	TGTGCCAGCAGCCTAGCGGGAGAGACCCAGTACTTC
TRBV6-1	NA	TRBJ2-1	NA	CASILGWSLDEQFF	TGTGCCAGCATTCTCGGGTGGTCCTTGGATGAGCAGTTCTTC
TRBV4-1	NA	TRBJ2-2	NA	CASSTQGTTNTGELFF	TGCGCCAGCAGCACTCAGGGGACTACGAACACCGGGGAGCTGTTTTTT
TRBV7-2	NA	TRBJ2-5	NA	CASSSGQRTAFETQYF	TGTGCCAGCAGCTCAGGGCAGAGGACAGCCTTCGAGACCCAGTACTTC
TRBV10-3	TRBD2	TRBJ2-3	NA	CAISESTRLAGGPRDTQYF	TGTGCCATCAGTGAGTCTACGAGACTAGCGGGAGGGCCGAGAGATACGCAGTATTTT
TRBV28	TRBD1	TRBJ2-2	once	CASSSYGTGGSGELFF	TGTGCCAGCAGCTCTTATGGGACAGGGGGTAGCGGGGAGCTGTTTTTT
TRBV10-3	NA	TRBJ2-4	NA	CAISGQGRAKNIQYF	TGTGCCATCAGTGGCCAAGGGAGGGCCAAAAACATTCAGTACTTC
TRBV7-9	NA	TRBJ2-1	NA	CASSLVVRGVNEQFF	TGTGCCAGCAGCTTAGTGGTCAGGGGTGTCAATGAGCAGTTCTTC
TRBV10-3	NA	TRBJ2-3	NA	CAISEGVITDTQYF	TGTGCCATCAGTGAGGGTGTTATCACAGATACGCAGTATTTT
TRBV28	NA	TRBJ2-5	once	CASRKGVTETQYF	TGTGCCAGCAGGAAAGGGGTTACAGAGACCCAGTACTTC
TRBV5-1	NA	TRBJ2-1	NA	CASSTGGGQNEQFF	TGCGCCAGCAGCACAGGAGGCGGGCAGAATGAGCAGTTCTTC
TRBV6-6	NA	TRBJ2-7	NA	CASSYSQAGAYEQYF	TGTGCCAGCAGTTACTCGCAGGCGGGGGCATACGAGCAGTACTTC
TRBV10-2	NA	TRBJ2-7	medium-sized	CASSLDLGNEQYF	TGCGCCAGCAGTCTGGACCTAGGGAACGAGCAGTACTTC
TRBV5-1	TRBD1	TRBJ2-2	NA	CASRQGPTNTGELFF	TGCGCCAGCAGACAGGGGCCGACGAACACCGGGGAGCTGTTTTTT
TRBV4-3	TRBD2	TRBJ2-3	NA	CASSQEREGPDTQYF	TGCGCCAGCAGCCAAGAGCGGGAGGGCCCAGATACGCAGTATTTT
TRBV27	NA	TRBJ1-5	NA	CASMTGNQPQHF	TGTGCCAGTATGACGGGGAATCAGCCCCAGCATTTT
TRBV5-1	NA	TRBJ2-5	NA	CASSPRALSGLGGETQYF	TGCGCCAGCAGCCCCAGAGCGCTCTCCGGCCTCGGGGGCGAGACCCAGTACTTC
TRBV11-3	TRBD1	TRBJ1-1	NA	CASSHRDSLNTEAFF	TGTGCCAGCAGCCACCGGGACAGCTTGAACACTGAAGCTTTCTTT
TRBV6-5	NA	TRBJ2-3	NA	CASSYLRGTDTQYF	TGTGCCAGCAGTTACCTCCGGGGCACAGATACGCAGTATTTT